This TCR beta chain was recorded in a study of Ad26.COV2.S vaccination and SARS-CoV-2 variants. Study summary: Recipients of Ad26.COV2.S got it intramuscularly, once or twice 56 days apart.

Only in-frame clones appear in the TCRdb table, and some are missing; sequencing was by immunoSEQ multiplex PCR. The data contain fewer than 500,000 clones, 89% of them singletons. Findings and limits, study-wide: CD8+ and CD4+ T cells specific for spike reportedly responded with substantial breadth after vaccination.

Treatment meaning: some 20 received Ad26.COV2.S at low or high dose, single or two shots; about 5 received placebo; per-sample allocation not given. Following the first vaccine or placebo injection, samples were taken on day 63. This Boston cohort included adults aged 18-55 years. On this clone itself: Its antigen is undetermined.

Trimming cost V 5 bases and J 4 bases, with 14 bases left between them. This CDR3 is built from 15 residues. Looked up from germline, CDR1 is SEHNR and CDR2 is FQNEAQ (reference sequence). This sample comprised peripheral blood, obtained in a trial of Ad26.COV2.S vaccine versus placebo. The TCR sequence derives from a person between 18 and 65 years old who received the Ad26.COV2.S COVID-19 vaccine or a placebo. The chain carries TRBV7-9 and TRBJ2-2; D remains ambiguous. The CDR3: CASSRTGSRTGELFF. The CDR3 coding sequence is TGTGCCAGCAGCCGTACTGGTAGCCGCACCGGGGAGCTGTTTTTT. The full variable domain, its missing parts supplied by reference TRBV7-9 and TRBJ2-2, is DTGVSQNPRHKITKRGQNVTFRCDPISEHNRLYWYRQTLGQGPEFLTYFQNEAQLEKSRLLSDRFSAERPKGSFSTLEIQRTEQGDSAMYLCASSRTGSRTGELFFGEGSRLTVL.